One and the same sample provided the 4 T cell receptor beta chains below, sequenced in a study of cytotoxic CD8 clonotypes in ibrutinib-treated CLL. Libraries were prepared by immunoSEQ multiplex PCR; TCRdb keeps only in-frame clonotypes and omits some of them. The sample consists of about 130,000 clones, 70% to 90% of them appearing once. This sample comprised PBMCs, obtained after 24 months of ibrutinib treatment. These TCRs come from a human donor with chronic lymphocytic leukemia.

This clone has a handful of counts. V is TRBV15 and J is TRBJ1-5; D uncertain. There are 13 residues in the CDR3. Germline CDR1 LNHNV, CDR2 YYDKDF (reference sequence). Trimming pared 0 bases from V and 4 bases from J, leaving 4 bases between. This CDR3 is CATSREANQPQHF. The DNA of the CDR3 is TGTGCCACCAGCAGAGAAGCAAATCAGCCCCAGCATTTT. The full variable domain, in which reference TRBV15 and TRBJ1-5 provide the parts outside the CDR3, is DAMVIQNPRYQVTQFGKPVTLSCSQTLNHNVMYWYQQKSSQAPKLLFHYYDKDFNNEADTPDNFQSRRPNTSFCFLDIRSPGLGDTAMYLCATSREANQPQHFGDGTRLSIL.

The genes are TRBV29-1 and TRBJ2-1; D is possibly TRBD1 or TRBD2 (5 bases each). Trimming removed 0 bases from V and 9 bases from J, with 12 bases in between. The CDR3 sequence is 13 residues long. Germline assignment: CDR1 SQVTM and CDR2 ANQGSEA. The CDR3 protein is CSVEDEGRPEQFF. The CDR3 DNA follows: TGCAGCGTTGAAGATGAGGGACGGCCTGAGCAGTTCTTC.

The J gene is TRBJ2-7, the V gene TRBV14; unclear D gene. Germline V gene data show CDR1 as SGHDN and CDR2 as FVKESK. CDR3 length: 12 amino acids. The germline V and J ends were trimmed by 1 base and 12 bases, with 13 bases remaining between them. The DNA for the CDR3 is TGTGCCAGCAGCCAAGTGGACGGAAACCCGTACTTC. The encoded protein is CASSQVDGNPYF.

The chain joins TRBV28 to TRBJ2-5; D possibly matches TRBD1 or TRBD2 (5 bases each). Trimming cost V 3 bases and J 4 bases, with 15 bases left between them. In germline, CDR1 is MDHEN, CDR2 SYDVKM. There are 15 residues in the CDR3. The CDR3 bases are TGTGCCAGCAGTTTGATGGGCCCTGGGGGAGAGACCCAGTACTTC. It yields the protein CASSLMGPGGETQYF.